The 19 T cell receptor beta chains below were found in one sample sequenced in a study of T cell responses to AZD1222 COVID-19 vaccine. Data came from immunoSEQ multiplex PCR; TCRdb stores just in-frame clones and leaves some out. The repertoire consists of more than 70,000 clones, with approximately 84% occurring once and the leading ten covering approximately 13%. The sequencing used peripheral blood, collected on day 0 of AZD1222 vaccination. Source of these receptors: an adult in good health.

The gene calls are TRBV30 and TRBJ1-2; D possibly corresponds to TRBD1 (5 bases). The germline V gene has CDR1 GTSNPN and CDR2 SVGIG (reference sequence). The CDR3 has 14 residues. V gave up 3 bases and J gave up 1 base, with 12 bases separating them. CDR3 DNA: TGTGCCTGGAGCGTGGGGGGTAGTAACTATGGCTACACCTTC. Its protein is CAWSVGGSNYGYTF.

The rearrangement joins TRBV4-3 to TRBJ1-5, with a weak D call TRBD1 (6 bases). The length of the CDR3 is 17 residues. CDR1 is LGHNA and CDR2 is YSLEER in the germline V gene. The V end was cut by 4 bases, the J end by 6 bases, with 22 bases between. DNA for the CDR3: TGCGCCAGCAGCCGAATACCCGGGCCCCAAGGGGGTCAGCCCCAGCATTTT. Amino acids: CASSRIPGPQGGQPQHF.

This clone was seen a single time. V usage is TRBV27 and J usage is TRBJ1-2, with a possible D match to TRBD1 (5 bases). This CDR3 spans 18 amino acids. Deletions cut 6 bases from V and 0 bases from J, with 23 bases between. The germline CDR1 and CDR2 sequences are MNHEY and SMNVEV (reference sequence). CDR3 DNA: TGTGCCAGCAGGGGCGGGGGGATCCCTTCCCACTCTAACTATGGCTACACCTTC. The encoded protein is CASRGGGIPSHSNYGYTF.

The V call is TRBV6-2 or TRBV6-3, the J call TRBJ2-2; no definite D call. The CDR3 consists of 11 residues. V lost 6 bases and J lost 7, with 6 bases in between. From germline, CDR1 is MNHEY and CDR2 SVGEGT. The CDR3: CASSPGGELFF. The CDR3, as DNA: TGTGCCAGCAGCCCAGGCGGGGAGCTGTTTTTT.

This clone was recorded once. The chain recombines TRBV24-1 with TRBJ1-4; TRBD1 aligns across 7 bases. Looked up from germline, CDR1 is KGHDR and CDR2 is SFDVKD. CDR3 size: 16 residues. Losses at the gene ends were 3 bases for V and 1 base for J; bases not matched to a gene: 4. The CDR3 loop reads CATSDADRVTNEKLFF. CDR3 coding DNA: TGTGCCACCAGTGATGCCGACAGGGTAACTAATGAAAAACTGTTTTTT.

V usage is TRBV14 and J usage is TRBJ2-7; TRBD2 matches 10 bases. Germline V gene data show CDR1 as SGHDN and CDR2 as FVKESK. This CDR3 is 16 amino acids long. The V segment lost 5 bases and the J segment 4 bases; nucleotides outside the gene matches: 11. CDR3 DNA sequence: TGTGCCAGCAGCGGACCTAGCGGGGGCCTATTTTACGAGCAGTACTTC. This sequence encodes CASSGPSGGLFYEQYF.

The chain combines TRBV27 with TRBJ1-1; D ambiguous. CDR1 is MNHEY and CDR2 is SMNVEV in the germline V gene (reference sequence). The CDR3 length is 17 residues. V was pared by 6 bases and J by 1 base, with 21 bases between. The DNA for the CDR3 is TGTGCCAGCAGCCGTTACCCCTCCATCAGGACGAACACTGAAGCTTTCTTT. Residues: CASSRYPSIRTNTEAFF.

V and J are TRBV5-1 and TRBJ1-6, with TRBD1 identical over 7 bases. This CDR3 contains 14 residues. Germline-derived CDR1 and CDR2 are SGHRS and YFSETQ. V lost 2 bases to trimming and J lost 9 bases; unmatched junction nucleotides: 5. The CDR3 nucleotides are TGCGCCAGCAGCTTAGGACAGGTGGGTTCACCCCTCCACTTT. Translated, it gives CASSLGQVGSPLHF.

This clone was found once. J is TRBJ2-2 and V is TRBV19; D is possibly TRBD1 (6 bases). With 0 bases removed from V and 3 bases from J, the gap between germline ends came to 8 bases. The germline gives CDR1 LNHDA, CDR2 SQIVND (reference sequence). CDR3 length: 15 residues. The DNA of the CDR3 is TGTGCCAGTAGTATAGAGGGGGCCGACACCGGGGAGCTGTTTTTT. Its protein is CASSIEGADTGELFF.

This chain joins TRBV20-1 and TRBJ1-1, with TRBD1 as a possible D gene (5 bases). The CDR3 contains 13 residues. Trimming shortened V by 3 bases and J by 3 bases, and 11 bases separated the two germline ends. CDR1 is DFQATT and CDR2 is SNEGSKA in the germline V gene (reference sequence). CDR3: CSASGGGDTEAFF. The CDR3 DNA follows: TGCAGTGCTAGTGGGGGAGGGGACACTGAAGCTTTCTTT.

The rearrangement links TRBV7-2 to TRBJ2-7; TRBD1 matches at 9 bases. This CDR3 contains 14 residues. Looked up from germline, CDR1 is SGHTA and CDR2 is FQGNSA. V lost 5 bases, J lost 7 bases, and 9 bases stayed unmatched. The CDR3: CASSPRTGAREQYF. The CDR3 nucleotides read TGTGCCAGCAGCCCGCGGACAGGGGCGCGGGAGCAGTACTTC. The variable domain in full, completed from reference TRBV7-2 and TRBJ2-7, reads GAGVSQSPSNKVTEKGKDVELRCDPISGHTALYWYRQSLGQGLEFLIYFQGNSAPDKSGLPSDRFSAERTGGSVSTLTIQRTQQEDSAVYLCASSPRTGAREQYFGPGTRLTVT.

V is TRBV6-2 or TRBV6-3 and J is TRBJ2-2, with 9 bases that match TRBD1. Germline assignment: CDR1 MNHEY and CDR2 SVGEGT. The CDR3 is 15 amino acids. V lost 6 bases, J lost 5 bases, and 7 bases stayed unmatched. The CDR3 is CASSAGTGWTGELFF. CDR3 nucleotides: TGTGCCAGCAGCGCCGGGACAGGGTGGACCGGGGAGCTGTTTTTT.

Here the CDR3 reads CASSLSFVLWNEQYF. CDR3 coding DNA: TGTGCCAGCAGTTTAAGTTTTGTGTTATGGAACGAGCAGTACTTC. The gene calls are TRBV27 and TRBJ2-7; no definite D call. The length of the CDR3 is 15 residues. V lost 2 bases, J lost 5 bases, and 16 bases lay in between. Germline V gene sequence: CDR1 MNHEY, CDR2 SMNVEV (reference sequence).

This clone has more than one count but fewer than ten. This sample includes further DNA sequences coding for the same CDR3. This chain uses TRBV7-9 with TRBJ2-5; a possible D gene is TRBD1 (6 bases). CDR1 is SEHNR and CDR2 is FQNEAQ in the germline V gene (reference sequence). Between the trimmed V and J ends, which lost 5 bases and 3 bases, there was a span of 13 bases. The CDR3 loop spans 14 amino acids. The CDR3 is CASSLSTGEETQYF. The CDR3 DNA reads as TGTGCCAGCAGCCTTTCGACAGGTGAAGAGACCCAGTACTTC.

This clone was detected a few times. This rearrangement joins TRBV7-9 to TRBJ1-2; D ambiguous. The CDR3 contains 13 residues. Germline CDR1 and CDR2: SEHNR and FQNEAQ (reference sequence). V gave up 0 bases and J gave up 8 bases, with 10 bases separating them. For the CDR3, the DNA is TGTGCCAGCAGCTTAGCGTTAGAGCGGGGCTACACCTTC. This codes for CASSLALERGYTF. The complete variable domain, with remaining parts taken from reference TRBV7-9 and TRBJ1-2, reads DTGVSQNPRHKITKRGQNVTFRCDPISEHNRLYWYRQTLGQGPEFLTYFQNEAQLEKSRLLSDRFSAERPKGSFSTLEIQRTEQGDSAMYLCASSLALERGYTFGSGTRLTVV.

The rearrangement links TRBV5-1 to TRBJ1-6; unclear D gene. The CDR3 has 18 residues. Trimming left V 1 base short and J 8 bases short, with 22 bases between. The germline V gene has CDR1 SGHRS and CDR2 YFSETQ. The CDR3 sequence is CASSLFAGNQVRDSPLHF. The DNA of the CDR3 is TGCGCCAGCAGCTTGTTCGCGGGAAATCAGGTCAGAGATTCACCCCTCCACTTT.

This chain joins TRBV5-6 and TRBJ2-2; the D is unclear. The germline CDR1 and CDR2 sequences are SGHDT and YYEEEE. V was pared by 4 bases and J by 6 bases, with 10 bases between. CDR3 length: 13 amino acids. The CDR3: CASSQRHSGELFF. CDR3 nucleotides: TGTGCCAGCAGCCAACGACACTCCGGGGAGCTGTTTTTT.

The chain combines TRBV6-1 with TRBJ2-1; 11 bases are a match to TRBD1. CDR1 is MNHNS, CDR2 SASEGT, per germline. Unmatched junction bases numbered 7, after V lost 5 bases and J lost 7 bases. The CDR3 length is 15 residues. CDR3 DNA: TGTGCCAGCAGTAACCGGGACAGGGGGTATAATGAGCAGTTCTTC. It specifies CASSNRDRGYNEQFF.

V and J are TRBV6-5 and TRBJ1-1, with unresolved D. CDR3 size: 11 residues. Germline V lookup: CDR1 MNHEY, CDR2 SVGAGI. V lost 6 bases and J 5 bases, leaving 7 bases between the germline ends. In DNA, the CDR3 is TGTGCCAGCAGAGCCATGACTGAAGCTTTCTTT. Translating gives CASRAMTEAFF.